The clone carrying this T cell receptor beta chain showed up many times. Its target is not known. These data originate in a study of response to subunit inactivated influenza vaccine. Study-level points and caveats: Authors suggested seasonal influenza vaccinations each recruit few new T cells.

One entry per CDR3 protein, called by TCRdb with MiXCR from the RT-PCR reads. The table shows under 200,000 distinct CDR3 sequences, with about 11% occurring only once. V was shortened by 6 bases and J by 9 bases, with 12 bases between the two germline ends. CDR3 length equals 12 residues. The source material was non-naive T cells sorted from PBMCs, sampled around seven weeks after vaccination. The chain recombines TRBV12-3 or TRBV12-4 with TRBJ1-3; D gene ambiguous. This receptor was taken from a man in his fifties or sixties who received an inactivated influenza vaccine. The CDR3 sequence is CASSSVVGTIYF. The DNA for the CDR3 is TGTGCCAGCAGCAGCGTGGTCGGCACCATATATTTT.